A selection of T cell receptor beta chains follows, all from one sample in a study of T cell repertoires in cytomegalovirus infection. TCRdb called the reads again in MiXCR, with one record for every CDR3 protein. Here the sample spans fewer than 1,000,000 distinct CDR3 sequences, about a third being singletons. These receptors are not linked to any known antigen. The sequencing here drew on cultured CD8+ T cells from PBMCs, taken from culture after CMV antigen stimulation. These receptors were taken from a human donor in good health (CMV status not recorded). Some clones in this sample may be carry-over from other donors' samples. The CDR3 runs from the conserved cysteine through the conserved F or W. The D gene is left open where the match is weak. The size entry is marked missing in some rows and otherwise reads once, few, many or a size class.

v_gene	d_gene	abundance	j_gene	CDR3aa	CDR3nt
TRBV7-9	TRBD1	few	TRBJ1-2	CASSLRPEGAGFDGYTF	TGTGCCAGCAGCTTACGTCCCGAGGGGGCAGGTTTCGATGGCTACACCTTC
TRBV6-8	.	few	TRBJ1-1	CATVVNTEAFF	TGTGCCACTGTAGTGAACACTGAAGCTTTCTTT
TRBV29-1	.	.	TRBJ1-1	CSVDERGMNTEAFF	TGCAGCGTTGACGAGCGGGGAATGAACACTGAAGCTTTCTTT
TRBV14	.	few	TRBJ2-1	CASSQDRKTQQFF	TGTGCCAGCAGCCAAGATCGGAAAACTCAGCAGTTCTTC
TRBV27	TRBD1	once	TRBJ2-7	CASGTGTGIDGQYF	TGTGCCAGCGGGACCGGGACAGGGATCGATGGGCAGTACTTC
TRBV27	.	few	TRBJ1-1	CASSSGAQGATEAFF	TGTGCCAGCAGTTCCGGGGCTCAAGGAGCCACTGAAGCTTTCTTT
TRBV20-1	TRBD1	few	TRBJ2-3	CSALDRGTDTQYF	TGCAGTGCCTTGGACAGGGGGACAGATACGCAGTATTTT
TRBV20-1	TRBD1	.	TRBJ1-6	CSASPGGKYNSPLHF	TGCAGTGCTAGTCCAGGGGGCAAGTATAATTCACCCCTCCACTTT
TRBV13	.	.	TRBJ2-1	CASSLNRMRGRSYNEQFF	TGTGCCAGCAGCTTGAATCGAATGCGGGGACGCTCCTACAATGAGCAGTTCTTC
TRBV19	TRBD1	few	TRBJ1-1	CASSIVRTGAGPEAFF	TGTGCCAGTAGTATCGTGAGGACAGGAGCAGGACCTGAAGCTTTCTTT
TRBV29-1	TRBD1	.	TRBJ2-7	CSVKWTGSSYEQYF	TGCAGCGTTAAGTGGACAGGGAGCTCCTACGAGCAGTACTTC
TRBV27	TRBD1	few	TRBJ2-1	CASSLTGQGNYNEQFF	TGTGCCAGCAGTTTAACAGGACAGGGTAACTACAATGAGCAGTTCTTC
TRBV27	TRBD2	.	TRBJ2-7	CASSLMTSPFDEQYF	TGTGCCAGCAGTTTAATGACTAGCCCGTTTGACGAGCAGTACTTC
TRBV12-3/TRBV12-4	.	.	TRBJ2-1	CASNVGSYNEQFF	TGTGCCAGCAACGTGGGCAGCTACAATGAGCAGTTCTTC
TRBV29-1	.	.	TRBJ1-2	CSVEDRLNGYTF	TGCAGCGTTGAAGATCGACTGAATGGCTACACCTTC
TRBV12-3/TRBV12-4	TRBD1	.	TRBJ1-1	CASSPGTGVGVNTEAFF	TGTGCCAGCAGTCCAGGGACAGGGGTGGGGGTGAACACTGAAGCTTTCTTT
TRBV7-6	TRBD1	.	TRBJ1-2	CASSLAEGTGNYGYTF	TGTGCCAGCAGCTTAGCTGAGGGGACAGGGAACTATGGCTACACCTTC
TRBV6-5	.	many	TRBJ2-7	CASSYGLSYEQYF	TGTGCCAGCAGTTACGGGCTCTCCTACGAGCAGTACTTC
TRBV6-5	TRBD2	few	TRBJ2-2	CASSYPGGNTGELFF	TGTGCCAGCAGTTACCCGGGGGGGAACACCGGGGAGCTGTTTTTT
TRBV12-5	TRBD2	many	TRBJ2-1	CARRGGNEQFF	TGTGCCCGAAGGGGAGGGAATGAGCAGTTCTTC
TRBV9	TRBD2	few	TRBJ2-1	CASSVYLRGGSYNEQFF	TGTGCCAGCAGCGTCTACCTTCGCGGGGGGTCCTACAATGAGCAGTTCTTC
TRBV6-2/TRBV6-3	TRBD1	.	TRBJ2-5	CASRLAGTGGDGETQYF	TGTGCCAGCAGGCTAGCCGGGACAGGGGGCGACGGGGAGACCCAGTACTTC